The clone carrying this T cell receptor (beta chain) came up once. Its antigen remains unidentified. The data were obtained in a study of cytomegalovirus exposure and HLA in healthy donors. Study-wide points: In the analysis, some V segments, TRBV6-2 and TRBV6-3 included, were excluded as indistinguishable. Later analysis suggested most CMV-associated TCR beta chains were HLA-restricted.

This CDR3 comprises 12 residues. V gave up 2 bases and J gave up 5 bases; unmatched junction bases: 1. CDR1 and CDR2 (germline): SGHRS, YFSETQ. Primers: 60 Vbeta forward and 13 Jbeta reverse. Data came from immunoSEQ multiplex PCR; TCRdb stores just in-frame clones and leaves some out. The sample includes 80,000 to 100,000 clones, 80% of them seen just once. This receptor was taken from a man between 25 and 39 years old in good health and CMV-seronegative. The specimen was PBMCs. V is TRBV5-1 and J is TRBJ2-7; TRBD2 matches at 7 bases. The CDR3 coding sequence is TGCGCCAGCAGCTTCAGCGGGGACGAGCAGTACTTC. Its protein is CASSFSGDEQYF. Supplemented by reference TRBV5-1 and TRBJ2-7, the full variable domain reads KAGVTQTPRYLIKTRGQQVTLSCSPISGHRSVSWYQQTPGQGLQFLFEYFSETQRNKGNFPGRFSGRQFSNSRSEMNVSTLELGDSALYLCASSFSGDEQYFGPGTRLTVT.